Listed below are T cell receptor beta chains from one sample, sequenced in a study of blood T cell repertoires in COVID-19. TCRdb's copy holds only in-frame clones and misses some; the assay was immunoSEQ multiplex PCR. The sample shows 70,000 to 95,000 clones, 88% of them seen only once. The sequenced sample consisted of peripheral blood. These receptors were collected from a woman over 75 with active COVID-19. Both conserved end residues are trimmed from each CDR3. D genes are given only for firm matches.

cdr3_aa	v_call	d_call	j_call
ASSLIDQADSHNQPQH	TRBV28	NA	TRBJ1-5
ASSQDYGLAGRINEQF	TRBV4-3	TRBD2	TRBJ2-1
ASRSAGTSSYNEQF	TRBV7-2	TRBD2	TRBJ2-1
ASSQVGGTEAF	TRBV4-3	NA	TRBJ1-1
ASSQQGGNYGYT	TRBV3-1/TRBV3-2	TRBD1	TRBJ1-2
ASSGVATDTQY	TRBV25-1	NA	TRBJ2-3
SAWTRDEQF	TRBV20-1	TRBD2	TRBJ2-1
ASSLASQGEQY	TRBV11-3	NA	TRBJ2-7
ASSLKGAVGNQPQH	TRBV7-2	NA	TRBJ1-5
ASSQEGQRLINSPLH	TRBV4-2	TRBD1	TRBJ1-6
ASSHKSRYNEQF	TRBV11-2	NA	TRBJ2-1
ASSSPGFDKNIQY	TRBV28	NA	TRBJ2-4
SVEKVRGDGTEAF	TRBV29-1	TRBD1	TRBJ1-1
ATGGAGSYEQY	TRBV24-1	NA	TRBJ2-7
ASSLALAGGTDTQY	TRBV5-1	TRBD2	TRBJ2-3
ASSFGFTGQY	TRBV6-2/TRBV6-3	NA	TRBJ2-3
ATDRGLNTEAF	TRBV6-6	TRBD1	TRBJ1-1
ASSLSATDTQY	TRBV5-6	NA	TRBJ2-3
ASHRIGTGASEQY	TRBV28	TRBD1	TRBJ2-7
ASSPAGLAGRNEQF	TRBV5-1	TRBD2	TRBJ2-1
ASSSSSGRTEAF	TRBV5-1	NA	TRBJ1-1
ASSSRTGTNYEQY	TRBV7-9	TRBD2	TRBJ2-7
ASRLGTGPPNEQF	TRBV28	TRBD1	TRBJ2-1
ASSLIWARGSYNEQF	TRBV5-1	NA	TRBJ2-1
ASSLTSGEQF	TRBV6-6	NA	TRBJ2-1
ASSWTGVTGELF	TRBV7-2	TRBD1	TRBJ2-2
ASSLSLLAGTSYNEQF	TRBV7-2	TRBD2	TRBJ2-1
ASRGGRESTDTQY	TRBV7-2	TRBD2	TRBJ2-3
ASSPGTGEQETQY	TRBV18	TRBD1	TRBJ2-5
ASSDRGGAYEQY	TRBV3-1/TRBV3-2	NA	TRBJ2-7
ASSFLGAGRVGNSPLH	TRBV5-4	NA	TRBJ1-6
ASSVGTYNSPLH	TRBV9	NA	TRBJ1-6
ASSSAGQGYFEQY	TRBV9	TRBD1	TRBJ2-7
ASSLGLYEQY	TRBV28	NA	TRBJ2-7
ASSSIAGGPYEQY	TRBV6-5	TRBD2	TRBJ2-7
ATSTGSGSGEQF	TRBV15	NA	TRBJ2-1
ASSFGGSGTETQY	TRBV7-3	TRBD2	TRBJ2-5
ASSLGAGANVLT	TRBV6-6	NA	TRBJ2-6
ASSALDYSSTDTQY	TRBV7-9	NA	TRBJ2-3
ASSADRYEQY	TRBV7-2	NA	TRBJ2-7
ASRTSGQVQETQY	TRBV21-1	NA	TRBJ2-5
ASRGGSNEQF	TRBV2	NA	TRBJ2-1
ASRGSGDTQY	TRBV7-7	NA	TRBJ2-3
ASSYPQDFAYNEQF	TRBV6-2/TRBV6-3	NA	TRBJ2-1
ASSHRGYFYEQY	TRBV7-8	NA	TRBJ2-7
ASSDRVAKNIQY	TRBV28	TRBD1	TRBJ2-4